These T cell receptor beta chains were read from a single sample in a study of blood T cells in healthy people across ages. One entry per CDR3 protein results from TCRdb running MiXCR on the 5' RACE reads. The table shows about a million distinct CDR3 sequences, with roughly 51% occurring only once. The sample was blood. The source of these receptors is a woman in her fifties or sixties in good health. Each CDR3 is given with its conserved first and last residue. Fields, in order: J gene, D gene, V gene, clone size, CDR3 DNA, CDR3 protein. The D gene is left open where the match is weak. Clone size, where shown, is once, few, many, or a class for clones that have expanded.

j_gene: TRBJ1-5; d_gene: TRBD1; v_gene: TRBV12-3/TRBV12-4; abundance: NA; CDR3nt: TGTGCCAGCAGTTTAGGGACAGGGGAAGGGGCCCAGCATTTT; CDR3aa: CASSLGTGEGAQHF
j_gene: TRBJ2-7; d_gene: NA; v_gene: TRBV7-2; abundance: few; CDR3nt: TGTGCCAGCAGCTTAGCGGGACAAGACCTCTACGAGCAGTACTTC; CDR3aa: CASSLAGQDLYEQYF
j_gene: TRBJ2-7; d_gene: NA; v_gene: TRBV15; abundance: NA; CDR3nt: TGTGCCACCAGCAGAGTCGGATCCGCCTACGAGCAGTACTTC; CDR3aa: CATSRVGSAYEQYF
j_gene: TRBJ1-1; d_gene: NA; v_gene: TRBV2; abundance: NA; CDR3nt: TGTGCCAGCAGTGTGGAGGGAGGAAAAACTGAAGCTTTCTTT; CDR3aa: CASSVEGGKTEAFF
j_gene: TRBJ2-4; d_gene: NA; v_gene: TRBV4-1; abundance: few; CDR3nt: TGCGCCAGCAGCCAAGGACGGCAGGGCCAAATAGCCAAAAACATTCAGTACTTC; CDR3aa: CASSQGRQGQIAKNIQYF
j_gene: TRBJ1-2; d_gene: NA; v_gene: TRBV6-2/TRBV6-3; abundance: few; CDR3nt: TGTGCCAGCAGTTACGGGGGGCTCGACTATGGCTACACCTTC; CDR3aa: CASSYGGLDYGYTF
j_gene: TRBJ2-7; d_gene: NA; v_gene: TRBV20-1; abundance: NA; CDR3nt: TGCAGTGCTAGTCCACAGGGAGACTACGAGCAGTACTTC; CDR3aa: CSASPQGDYEQYF
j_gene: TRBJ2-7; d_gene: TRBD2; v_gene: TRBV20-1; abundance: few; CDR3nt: TGCAGTGACGCTGGGACTAGCGAAAGCTACGAGCAGTACTTC; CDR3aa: CSDAGTSESYEQYF
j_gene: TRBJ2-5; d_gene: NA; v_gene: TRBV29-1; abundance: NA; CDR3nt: TGCAGCGCCCAAACGGGATCGGGTGCGGGAGAGACCCAGTACTTC; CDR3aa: CSAQTGSGAGETQYF
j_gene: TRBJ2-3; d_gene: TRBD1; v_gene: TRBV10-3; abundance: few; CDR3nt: TGTGCCACAGGGGGAAACCCAGATACGCAGTATTTT; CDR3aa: CATGGNPDTQYF
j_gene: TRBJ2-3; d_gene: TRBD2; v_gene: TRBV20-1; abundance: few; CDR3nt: TGCAGTGCTCCCGGGACTAGCGGGTCCACAGATACGCAGTATTTT; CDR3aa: CSAPGTSGSTDTQYF
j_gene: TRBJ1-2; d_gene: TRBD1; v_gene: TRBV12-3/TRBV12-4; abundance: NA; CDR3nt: TGTGCCAGCAGGCCGGACAGGGGGCGCCGGGGCTACACCTTC; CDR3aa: CASRPDRGRRGYTF
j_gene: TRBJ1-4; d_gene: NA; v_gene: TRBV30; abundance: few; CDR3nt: TGTGCCTGGAGTTCCCTAGACAGGAGAGGAGAAAAACTGTTTTTT; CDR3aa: CAWSSLDRRGEKLFF
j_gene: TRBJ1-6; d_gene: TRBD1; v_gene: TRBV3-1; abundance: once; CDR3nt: TGTGCCAGCAGCCAGGGACAGGGAACGAATTCACCCCTCCACTTT; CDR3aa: CASSQGQGTNSPLHF
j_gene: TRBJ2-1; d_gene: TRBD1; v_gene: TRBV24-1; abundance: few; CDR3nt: TGTGCCACCAGTGATAGGGACAGATACAATGAGCAGTTCTTC; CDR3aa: CATSDRDRYNEQFF
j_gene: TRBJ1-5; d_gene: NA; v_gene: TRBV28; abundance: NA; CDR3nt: TGTGCCAGCAGCCCTGGGCTGGGCCCTAATCAGCCCCAGCATTTT; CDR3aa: CASSPGLGPNQPQHF
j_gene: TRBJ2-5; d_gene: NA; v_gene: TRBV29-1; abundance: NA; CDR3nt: TGCAGCGTTGAAGATCTCCTACAAGAGACCCAGTACTTC; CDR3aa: CSVEDLLQETQYF
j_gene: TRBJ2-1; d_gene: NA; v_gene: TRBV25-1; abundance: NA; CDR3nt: TGTGCCAGCAGAGCCCACTACAATGAGCAGTTCTTC; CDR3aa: CASRAHYNEQFF
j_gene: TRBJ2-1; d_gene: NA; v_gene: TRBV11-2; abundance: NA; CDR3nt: TGTGCCAGCAGCTTAGATAGGAGAAATGAGCAGTTCTTC; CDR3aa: CASSLDRRNEQFF
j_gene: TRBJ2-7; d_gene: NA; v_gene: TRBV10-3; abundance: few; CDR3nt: TGTGCCACCTCAACGGGTCTTTCCGAGCAGTACTTC; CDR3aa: CATSTGLSEQYF
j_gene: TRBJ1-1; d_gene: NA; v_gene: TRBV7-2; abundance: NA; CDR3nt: TGTGCCAGCGGAACAACGAACACTGAAGCTTTCTTT; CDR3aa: CASGTTNTEAFF
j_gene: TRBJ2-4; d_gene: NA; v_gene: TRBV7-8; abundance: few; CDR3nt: TGTGCCAGCAGCTTAGCGATGGGTTATGCCAAAAACATTCAGTACTTC; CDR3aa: CASSLAMGYAKNIQYF
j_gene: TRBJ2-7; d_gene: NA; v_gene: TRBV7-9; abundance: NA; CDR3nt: TGTGCCAGCAGCCAGACGGACGCCTACGAGCAGTACTTC; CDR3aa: CASSQTDAYEQYF
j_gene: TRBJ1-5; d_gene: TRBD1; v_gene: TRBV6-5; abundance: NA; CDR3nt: TGTGCCAGCAGTTCAGGGGGTAGCTCCAATCAGCCCCAGCATTTT; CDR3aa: CASSSGGSSNQPQHF
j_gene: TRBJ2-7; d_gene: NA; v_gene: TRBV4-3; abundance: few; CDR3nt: TGCGCCAGCAGCCAGCAATGGGACTTGAACTACGAGCAGTACTTC; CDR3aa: CASSQQWDLNYEQYF
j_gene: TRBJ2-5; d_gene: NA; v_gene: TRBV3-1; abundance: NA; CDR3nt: TGTGCCAGCAGCCAAGGGGATAGAAATTTCCTAGAGACCCAGTACTTC; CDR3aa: CASSQGDRNFLETQYF
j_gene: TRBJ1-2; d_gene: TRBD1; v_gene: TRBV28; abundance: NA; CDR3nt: TGTGCCAACAGCTACGACTCTTGGGACAGGCGCCTTTACTATGGCTACACCTTC; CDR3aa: CANSYDSWDRRLYYGYTF
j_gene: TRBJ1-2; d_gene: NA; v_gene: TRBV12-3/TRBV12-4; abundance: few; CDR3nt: TGTGCCAGCAACGGACGTACTTCAACTGGTAACTATGGCTACACCTTC; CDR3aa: CASNGRTSTGNYGYTF
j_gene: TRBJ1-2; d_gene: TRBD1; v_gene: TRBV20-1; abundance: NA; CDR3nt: TGCAGTGCTAGGGTCCAGGGGGGGAATGGCTACACCTTC; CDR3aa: CSARVQGGNGYTF
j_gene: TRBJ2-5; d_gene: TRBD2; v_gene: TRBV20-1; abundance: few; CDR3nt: TGCAGTGCTGGGACTAGCGGGAGGTGGGAGACCCAGTACTTC; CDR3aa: CSAGTSGRWETQYF
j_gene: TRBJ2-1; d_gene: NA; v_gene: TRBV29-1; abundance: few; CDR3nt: TGCAGCGTTGGGGGGGACCGGGAGCAGTTCTTC; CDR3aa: CSVGGDREQFF
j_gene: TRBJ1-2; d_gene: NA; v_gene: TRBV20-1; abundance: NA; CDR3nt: TGCAGTGCTAGCCGACAGAGCTATGGCTACACCTTC; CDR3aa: CSASRQSYGYTF
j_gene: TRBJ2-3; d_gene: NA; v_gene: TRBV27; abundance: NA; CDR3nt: TGTGCCAGCAGTCCCCTAGGGGAGAAACCCAGCACAGATACGCAGTATTTT; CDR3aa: CASSPLGEKPSTDTQYF
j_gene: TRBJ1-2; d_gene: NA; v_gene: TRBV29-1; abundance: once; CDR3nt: TGCAGCGTCACCCGGGGCAGCGTGTATGGCCACACCTTC; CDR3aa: CSVTRGSVYGHTF
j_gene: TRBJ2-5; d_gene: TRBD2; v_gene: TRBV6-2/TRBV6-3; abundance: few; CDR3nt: TGTGCCAGCAGACCACGACTAGCGGAAAAAGAGACCCAGTACTTC; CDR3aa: CASRPRLAEKETQYF
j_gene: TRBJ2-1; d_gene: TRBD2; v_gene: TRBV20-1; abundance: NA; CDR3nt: TGCAGTGCTAGACCCTATAGCGGGAGTCCCTCCTACAATGAGCAGTTCTTC; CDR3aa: CSARPYSGSPSYNEQFF
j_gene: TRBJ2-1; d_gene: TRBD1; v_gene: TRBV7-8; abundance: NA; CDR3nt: TGTGCCAGCAGCCAAACGCGGACAGGGGGCAGCAAGCAGTTCTTC; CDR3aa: CASSQTRTGGSKQFF
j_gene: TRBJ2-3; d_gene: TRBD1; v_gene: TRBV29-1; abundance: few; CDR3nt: TGCAGCGTTGCCAGGGGGCGTGAAGATACGCAGTATTTT; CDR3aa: CSVARGREDTQYF
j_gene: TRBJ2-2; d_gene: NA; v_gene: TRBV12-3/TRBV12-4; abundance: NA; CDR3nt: TGTGCCAGCAGTTTCACTACCGGGAACACCGGGGAGCTGTTTTTT; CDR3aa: CASSFTTGNTGELFF
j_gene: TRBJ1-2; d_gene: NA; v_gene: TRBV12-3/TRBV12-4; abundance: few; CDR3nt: TGTGCCAGCAGTTTACCAGGGTATCCTTATGGCTACACCTTC; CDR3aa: CASSLPGYPYGYTF
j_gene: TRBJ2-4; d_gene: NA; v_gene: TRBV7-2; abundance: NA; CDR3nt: TGTGCCAGCAGCTTTGACAAAACTACGACGGAGTACTTC; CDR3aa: CASSFDKTTTEYF
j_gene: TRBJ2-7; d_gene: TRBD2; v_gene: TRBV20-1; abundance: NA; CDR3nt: TGCAGTGCTAGAGGGACTAGCGGGACCGGGCAGTACTTC; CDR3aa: CSARGTSGTGQYF
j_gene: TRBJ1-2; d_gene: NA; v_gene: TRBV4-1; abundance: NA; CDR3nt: TGCGCCAGCAGCCAAGACAAGAGCCCAGGCTATGGCTACACCTTC; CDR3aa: CASSQDKSPGYGYTF
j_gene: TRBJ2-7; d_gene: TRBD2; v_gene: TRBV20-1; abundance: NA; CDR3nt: TGCAGTGGTCAGAGCGGGAACTCCTACGAGCAGTACTTC; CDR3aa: CSGQSGNSYEQYF
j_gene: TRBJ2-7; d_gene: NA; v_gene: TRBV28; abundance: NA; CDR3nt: TGTGCCAGCATTCGTCTAGCGCCTCCCTACGAGCAGTACTTC; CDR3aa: CASIRLAPPYEQYF
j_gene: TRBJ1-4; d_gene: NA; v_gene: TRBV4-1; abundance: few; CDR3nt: TGCGCCAGCAGCAAGTTCCCGGTCGGGCCTGCAACTAATGAAAAACTGTTTTTT; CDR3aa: CASSKFPVGPATNEKLFF
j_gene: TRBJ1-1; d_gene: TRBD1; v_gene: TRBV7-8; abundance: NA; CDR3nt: TGTGCCAGCAGCTTCCGGGACAGGGTGTGGGGGACTGAAGCTTTCTTT; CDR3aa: CASSFRDRVWGTEAFF
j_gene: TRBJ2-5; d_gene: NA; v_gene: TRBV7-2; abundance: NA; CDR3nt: TGTGCCAGCGGCCCACTCAGTACCCAAGAGACCCAGTACTTC; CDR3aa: CASGPLSTQETQYF
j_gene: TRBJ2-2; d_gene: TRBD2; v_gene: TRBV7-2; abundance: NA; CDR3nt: TGTGCCAGCAGGGGGTCTAGCGGCACCGGGGAGCTGTTTTTT; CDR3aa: CASRGSSGTGELFF
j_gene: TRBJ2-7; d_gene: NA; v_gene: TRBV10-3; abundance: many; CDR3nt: TGTGCCATCAGTGAGTCGACCTACGAGCAGTACTTC; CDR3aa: CAISESTYEQYF
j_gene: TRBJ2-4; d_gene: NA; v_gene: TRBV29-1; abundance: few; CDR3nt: TGCAGCGTTGAAGCGGCGGTCAGAACAAACATTCAGTACTTC; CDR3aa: CSVEAAVRTNIQYF
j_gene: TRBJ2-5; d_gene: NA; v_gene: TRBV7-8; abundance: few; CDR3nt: TGTGCCAGCAGCTTAGCGGCAGCTACTAGGCAAGAGACCCAGTACTTC; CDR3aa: CASSLAAATRQETQYF
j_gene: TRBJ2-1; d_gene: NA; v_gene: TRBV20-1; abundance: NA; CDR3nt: TGCAGTGCTAGACACCCCGGGACCTCCAGTTTACGGGGGCAGTTCTTC; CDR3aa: CSARHPGTSSLRGQFF
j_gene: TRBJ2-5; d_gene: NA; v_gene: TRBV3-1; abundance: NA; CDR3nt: TGTGCCAGCAGCCCGAGAACGCTGGGGGTGCGGTACAATGAGCAGTACTTC; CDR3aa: CASSPRTLGVRYNEQYF
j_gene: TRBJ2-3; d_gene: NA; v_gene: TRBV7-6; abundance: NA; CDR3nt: TGTGCCAGCAGCTTAGTGTTGGCGGGGAGATTGGATACGCAGTATTTT; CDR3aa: CASSLVLAGRLDTQYF
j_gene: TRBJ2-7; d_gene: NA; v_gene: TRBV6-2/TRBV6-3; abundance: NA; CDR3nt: TGTGCCAGCGGGGTCAGCCTAGACCTCTACGAGCAGTACTTC; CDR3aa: CASGVSLDLYEQYF
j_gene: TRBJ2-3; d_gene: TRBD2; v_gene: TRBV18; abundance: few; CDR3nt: TGTGCCAGCTCACTTGAGACTAGCGGGAGCTCGGATACGCAGTATTTT; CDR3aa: CASSLETSGSSDTQYF